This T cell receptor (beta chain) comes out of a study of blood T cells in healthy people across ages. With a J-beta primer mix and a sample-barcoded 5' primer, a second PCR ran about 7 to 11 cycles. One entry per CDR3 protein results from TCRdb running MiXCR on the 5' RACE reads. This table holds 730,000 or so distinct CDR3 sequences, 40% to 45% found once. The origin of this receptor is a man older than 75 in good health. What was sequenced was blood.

The CDR3 DNA is TGTGCCAGCAGGTTGGGCGCGGGGATCGTCCAAGAGACCCAGTACTTC. Its translation is CASRLGAGIVQETQYF. The J gene is TRBJ2-5, the V gene TRBV6-2 or TRBV6-3; a possible D gene is TRBD2 (6 bases). The CDR3 has 16 amino acids. From germline, CDR1 is MNHEY and CDR2 SVGEGT. Trimming stripped 6 bases from V and 1 base from J, with 18 bases between.